The source of this TCR beta chain is a study of CD8 T cells in Susac syndrome. Germline V gene sequence: CDR1 SNHLY, CDR2 FYNNEI. The V end lost 7 bases, the J end lost 0 bases, and 13 bases lay between the germline ends. The CDR3 covers 15 residues. TCR beta sequences were obtained from blood CD8+ and CD4+ T cells. It was negative isolation that provided the CD8+ and CD4+ T cells, whereas TEMRA cells were enriched by FACS. With random hexamers, 0.5 to 1 ug RNA was reverse transcribed. With immunoSEQ multiplex PCR, TCR beta CDR3 was amplified across 54 Vbeta and 13 Jbeta. Using its own MiXCR run on the immunoSEQ multiplex PCR reads, TCRdb lists one record per CDR3 protein. This sample yields roughly 330,000 distinct CDR3 sequences, of which approximately 90% are seen a single time; over 0.065% belongs to the top ten.

This chain joins TRBV2 and TRBJ1-5, with a tentative D call TRBD1 (5 bases). Sequencing was carried out using CD4+ T cells from PBMCs. The receptor's source is a human donor with multiple sclerosis. The CDR3 here is CASKLRGGSNQPQHF. The CDR3 bases are TGTGCCAGCAAGCTCCGCGGGGGTAGCAATCAGCCCCAGCATTTT.